This T cell receptor (beta chain) appears in the sequencing data of a study of T cells after yellow fever vaccination. The table lists this clonotype with many counts. Unmatched junction bases numbered 7, after V lost 7 bases and J lost 6 bases. This CDR3 comprises 14 residues. Each CDR3 protein is one row after TCRdb ran MiXCR on the 5' RACE reads. The sample lists tens of thousands of distinct CDR3 sequences, 6% to 7.5% seen once, with 35% to 40% in the top ten. The TCR originated in a young man who received the YFV17D yellow fever vaccine. The chain carries TRBV12-3 or TRBV12-4 and TRBJ2-2, with 8 bases matching TRBD1. The specimen comprised CD8+ T cells sorted from PBMCs, sampled 15 days after the yellow fever booster vaccination. CDR3 protein: CASNLDRGPGELFF. CDR3 bases: TGTGCCAGCAACCTAGACAGGGGCCCCGGGGAGCTGTTTTTT.